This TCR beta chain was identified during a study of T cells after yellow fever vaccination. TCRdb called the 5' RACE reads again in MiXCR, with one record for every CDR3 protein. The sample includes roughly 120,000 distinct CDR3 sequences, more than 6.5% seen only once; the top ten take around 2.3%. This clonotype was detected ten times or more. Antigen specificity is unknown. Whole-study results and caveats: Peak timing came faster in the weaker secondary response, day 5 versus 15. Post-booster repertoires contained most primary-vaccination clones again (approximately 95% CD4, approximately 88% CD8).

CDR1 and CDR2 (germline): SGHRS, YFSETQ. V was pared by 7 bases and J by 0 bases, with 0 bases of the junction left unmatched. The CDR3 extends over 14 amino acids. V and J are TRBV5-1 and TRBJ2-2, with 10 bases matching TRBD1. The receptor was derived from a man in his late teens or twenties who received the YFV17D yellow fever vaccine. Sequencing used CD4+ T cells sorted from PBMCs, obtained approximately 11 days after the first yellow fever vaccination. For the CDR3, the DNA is TGCGCCAGCGGACAGGGGGCGAACACCGGGGAGCTGTTTTTT. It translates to CASGQGANTGELFF.